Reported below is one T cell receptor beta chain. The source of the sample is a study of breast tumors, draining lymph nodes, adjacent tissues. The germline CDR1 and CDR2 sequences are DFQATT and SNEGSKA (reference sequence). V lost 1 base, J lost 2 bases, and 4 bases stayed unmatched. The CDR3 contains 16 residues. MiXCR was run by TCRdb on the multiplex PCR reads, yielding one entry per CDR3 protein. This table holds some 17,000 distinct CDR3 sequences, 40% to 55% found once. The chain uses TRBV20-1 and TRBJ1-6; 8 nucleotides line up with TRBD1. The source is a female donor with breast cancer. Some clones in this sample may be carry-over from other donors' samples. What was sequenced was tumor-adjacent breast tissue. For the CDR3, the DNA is TGCAGTGCTAGAGCGACAGGGGAGGCCTATAATTCACCCCTCCACTTT. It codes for CSARATGEAYNSPLHF.